The 9 T cell receptor beta chains in this list originate from one sample, sequenced in a study of T cell responses to AZD1222 COVID-19 vaccine. Sequencing used immunoSEQ multiplex PCR; TCRdb keeps in-frame clones, though not all of them. The sample lists roughly 140,000 clones, approximately 88% seen once, with around 2.2% in the top ten. Sequenced here: peripheral blood, sampled on day 0 of AZD1222 vaccination. These receptor sequences come from an adult in good health.

The chain's CDR3 is CASSLAREQFF. The DNA for the CDR3 is TGTGCCAGCAGTTTAGCCCGGGAGCAGTTCTTC. This rearrangement joins TRBV27 to TRBJ2-1, with D hard to call. CDR3 length: 11 residues. In germline, CDR1 is MNHEY, CDR2 SMNVEV (reference sequence). Trimming cost V 2 bases and J 10 bases, with 6 bases left between them.

The chain employs TRBV29-1 and TRBJ2-3; D not certain. The CDR3 has 14 amino acids. CDR1 and CDR2 (germline): SQVTM, ANQGSEA. The V end was cut by 4 bases, the J end by 0 bases, with 11 bases between. The CDR3 protein is CSVASISSTDTQYF. In DNA form, the CDR3 reads TGCAGCGTTGCCTCAATAAGCAGCACAGATACGCAGTATTTT.

The rearrangement links TRBV11-3 to TRBJ2-1, with TRBD1 identical over 7 bases. V dropped 5 bases and J dropped 3; count of bases not matched to a gene: 7. This CDR3 region has 15 residues. The germline CDR1 and CDR2 sequences are SGHNT and YENEEA. In DNA form, the CDR3 reads TGTGCCAGCAGCCGAATGACAGGGTACTACAATGAGCAGTTCTTC. It specifies CASSRMTGYYNEQFF.

The chain is built from TRBV2 and TRBJ1-1; tentatively, D is TRBD1 (6 bases). The V end was cut by 5 bases, the J end by 0 bases, with 13 bases between. This CDR3 region has 15 residues. The germline V gene has CDR1 SNHLY and CDR2 FYNNEI. CDR3 sequence (DNA): TGTGCCAGCAGTTACCAGGGGTTCATGAACACTGAAGCTTTCTTT. Amino acid sequence: CASSYQGFMNTEAFF.

The chain couples TRBV15 to TRBJ1-4, with TRBD1 as a possible D gene (5 bases). The CDR3 spans 16 residues. The ends were cut back, 0 bases at V and 4 bases at J, with 12 bases in the middle. Germline V gives CDR1 LNHNV, CDR2 YYDKDF (reference sequence). DNA for the CDR3: TGTGCCACCAGCAGAGAAACGGGAAGGGGTAATGAAAAACTGTTTTTT. Residues: CATSRETGRGNEKLFF.

This chain connects TRBV6-5 to TRBJ1-5, with D perhaps TRBD1 (6 bases). The CDR3 contains 15 residues. Trimming took 6 bases from V and 0 from J, leaving 12 bases between them. Looked up from germline, CDR1 is MNHEY and CDR2 is SVGAGI. CDR3 bases: TGTGCCAGCAGCTCAGACAGGAATAGCAATCAGCCCCAGCATTTT. Translated: CASSSDRNSNQPQHF.

The chain links TRBV7-2 to TRBJ2-3, with TRBD2 matching over 16 bases. The CDR3 extends over 17 amino acids. Germline lookup yields CDR1 SGHTA and CDR2 FQGNSA. V shed 5 bases and J 9 bases; nucleotides not matched to a gene: 11. The DNA of the CDR3 is TGTGCCAGCAGCCCTGGGACTAGCGGGAGGGTCCCCACCACGCAGTATTTT. Translating it yields CASSPGTSGRVPTTQYF.

This chain joins TRBV7-2 and TRBJ2-1; the match to TRBD1 covers 12 bases. Germline CDR1 is SGHTA and CDR2 is FQGNSA. Trimming removed 4 bases from V and 9 bases from J; junction bases left unmatched: 7. This CDR3 has 15 residues. CDR3 sequence: CASSSQGTGGAEQFF. DNA of the CDR3: TGTGCCAGCAGCTCCCAGGGGACAGGGGGCGCTGAGCAGTTCTTC.

In nucleotides, the CDR3 is TGTGCCAGCAGCTTATCCGGGGTTAACTATGGCTACACCTTC. It codes for CASSLSGVNYGYTF. V usage is TRBV11-2 and J usage is TRBJ1-2; D gene unclear. Germline CDR1 is SGHAT and CDR2 is FQNNGV. This CDR3 contains 14 residues. V dropped 2 bases and J dropped 1 base, with 8 bases sitting between them.